The following is a TCR beta chain sequence with its context. Its cognate antigen is unknown. This record comes from a study of beta chain features in type 1 diabetes. Whole-study findings and limits: There was a moderate but significant shortening of TCRB CDR3s in all four CD4+ subsets of Type 1 diabetes patients.

Expressed TCRB transcripts got sequenced, as all isolated RNA was reverse transcribed. Assay used: immunoSEQ multiplex PCR; TCRdb lists only in-frame clones, some missing. The table includes about 280,000 clones, 15% detected once. Germline V gene sequence: CDR1 GTSNPN, CDR2 SVGIG (reference sequence). CDR3 size: 12 residues. The chain has TRBV30 and TRBJ2-5; no reliable D call. The closer fit of TRBJ2-7 to the DNA end suggests the J call may be wrong. The sequencing sample was made of naive CD4+ T cells from blood. This TCR was recovered from a man aged 18 to 30 with type 1 diabetes. As DNA, the CDR3 is TGTGCCTGGAGTGTAGCAATCTACGAGCAGTACTTC. This encodes CAWSVAIYEQYF.